This record looks at one T cell receptor (beta chain) sequence and its context. The specificity of this receptor is unknown. The input lacks base qualities; no much larger clone sits a single base away. The library was generated by the immunoSEQ multiplex PCR assay. This is the immuneACCESS table as TCRdb keeps it, with only in-frame sequences that have V and J called. A part of the clones is gone; compared with another copy, unresolved V genes explain less than half, and the rest is unexplained. Recorded for this sample are roughly 15,000 clones; about 70% of them occurred a single time. The ten largest clonotypes hold around half of the sample. The data were obtained in a study of radiotherapy plus CTLA-4 blockade in lung cancer (dated by TCRdb to 2017 to 2018). The study in broad terms: Objective responses occurred in roughly a sixth of enrolled patients, and less than 35% achieved disease control. Broader findings and caveats from the paper: TCR clones derived from tumors expanded in peripheral blood after treatment with radiotherapy and ipilimumab. The strongest predictors of response, as reported, were early dynamic changes in blood T cell clones along with a rise in serum interferon-beta after radiation.

V has 8 bases trimmed and J has 6 bases trimmed; junction bases matching no gene number 5. In the germline V gene, CDR1 corresponds to SQVTM and CDR2 to ANQGSEA. The CDR3 starts with the cysteine, ends with the phenylalanine, and has 11 residues. The DNA shown is the 33-base CDR3, in frame from base 1. The study tested focal radiation therapy combined with CTLA-4 blockade (ipilimumab) in patients with chemo-refractory metastatic non-small-cell lung cancer. The chain is encoded by TRBV29-1 joined to TRBJ2-7; TRBD1 fits 9 bases in the junction. This clonotype was sampled from a human donor with non-small cell lung cancer whose response to radiotherapy plus ipilimumab could not be evaluated. Sequencing was performed on peripheral blood, taken from a patient treated with radiotherapy plus ipilimumab. The nucleotides read TGCAGCACCGGGACAGGGCTCGAGCAGTACTTC. Its translation is CSTGTGLEQYF.